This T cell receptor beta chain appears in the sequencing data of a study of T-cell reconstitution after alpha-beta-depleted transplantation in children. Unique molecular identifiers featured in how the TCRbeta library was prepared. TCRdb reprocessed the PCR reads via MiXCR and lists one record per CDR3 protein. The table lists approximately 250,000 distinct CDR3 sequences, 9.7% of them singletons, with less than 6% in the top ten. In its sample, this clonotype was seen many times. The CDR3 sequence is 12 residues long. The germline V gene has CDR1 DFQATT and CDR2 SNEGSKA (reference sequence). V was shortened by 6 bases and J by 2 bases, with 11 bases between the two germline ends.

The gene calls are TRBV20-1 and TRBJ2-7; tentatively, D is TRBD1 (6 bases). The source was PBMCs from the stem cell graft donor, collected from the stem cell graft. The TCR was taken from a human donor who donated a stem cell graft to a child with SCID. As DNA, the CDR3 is TGCAGTGCAAAGACAGGACCCTACGAGCAGTACTTC. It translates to CSAKTGPYEQYF.